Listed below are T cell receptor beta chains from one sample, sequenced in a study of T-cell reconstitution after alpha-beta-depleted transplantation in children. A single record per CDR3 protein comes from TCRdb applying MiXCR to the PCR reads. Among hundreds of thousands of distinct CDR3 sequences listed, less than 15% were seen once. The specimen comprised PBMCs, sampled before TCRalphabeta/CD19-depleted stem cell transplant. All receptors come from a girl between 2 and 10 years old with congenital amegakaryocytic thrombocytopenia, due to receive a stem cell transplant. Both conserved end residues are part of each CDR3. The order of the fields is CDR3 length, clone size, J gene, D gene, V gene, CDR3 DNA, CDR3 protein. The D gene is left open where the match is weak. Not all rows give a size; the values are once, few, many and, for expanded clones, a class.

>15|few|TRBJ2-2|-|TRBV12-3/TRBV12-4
TGTGCCAGCAGTTCCGCGAACAGTATTCCCGGGGAGCTGTTTTTT
CASSSANSIPGELFF
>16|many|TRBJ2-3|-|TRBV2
TGTGCCAGCAGTGAAAGGATTATCGGTAGCACAGATACGCAGTATTTT
CASSERIIGSTDTQYF
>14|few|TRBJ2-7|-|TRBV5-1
TGCGCCAGCAGCTTGGGGACTATTCCCTACGAGCAGTACTTC
CASSLGTIPYEQYF
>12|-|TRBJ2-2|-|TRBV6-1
TGTGCCAGCAGTGGGACATCCGGGGAGCTGTTTTTT
CASSGTSGELFF
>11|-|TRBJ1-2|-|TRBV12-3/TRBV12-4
TGTGCCAGCAGTGAAGGGGTTGGCTACACCTTC
CASSEGVGYTF
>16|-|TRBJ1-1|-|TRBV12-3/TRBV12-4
TGTGCCAGCAATACACGAAGGGCAGGGATGAACACTGAAGCTTTCTTT
CASNTRRAGMNTEAFF
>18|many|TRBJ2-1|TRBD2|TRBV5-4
TGTGCCAGCAGCTTGCGGACTAGCGGGAGTGCATTTGAGAATGAGCAGTTCTTC
CASSLRTSGSAFENEQFF
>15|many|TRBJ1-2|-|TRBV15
TGTGCCACCAGCAGATTCACGCAGGGTCGGTATGGCTACACCTTC
CATSRFTQGRYGYTF
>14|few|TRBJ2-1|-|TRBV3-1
TGTGCCAGCAGCCCCCAGGGGTGGGACAATGAGCAGTTCTTC
CASSPQGWDNEQFF
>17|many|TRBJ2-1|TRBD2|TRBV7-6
TGTGCCAGCAGCTTAGCCCGGACTAGCGGACGTACAAATGAGCAGTTCTTC
CASSLARTSGRTNEQFF
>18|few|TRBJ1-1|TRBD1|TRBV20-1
TGCAGTGCTAGAGATCTCTTCGGGCAGGGGGCGGGGAACACTGAAGCTTTCTTT
CSARDLFGQGAGNTEAFF
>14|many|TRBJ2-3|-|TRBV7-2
TGTGCCAGCAGCTCTAGCCATAGCACAGATACGCAGTATTTT
CASSSSHSTDTQYF
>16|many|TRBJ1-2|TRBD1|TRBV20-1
TGCAGTGCTAGAGGAGGGGGGACAGTGAGAGGCTATGGCTACACCTTC
CSARGGGTVRGYGYTF
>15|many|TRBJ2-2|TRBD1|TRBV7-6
TGTGCCAGCAGCGCCGGGACAGCGAACACCGGGGAGCTGTTTTTT
CASSAGTANTGELFF
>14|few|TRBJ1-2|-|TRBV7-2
TGTGCCAGCAGCTTATTTGGGGCAGACTATGGCTACACCTTC
CASSLFGADYGYTF
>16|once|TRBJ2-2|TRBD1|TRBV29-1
TGCAGCGTTGACCCGGGACAGGATACGAACACCGGGGAGCTGTTTTTT
CSVDPGQDTNTGELFF
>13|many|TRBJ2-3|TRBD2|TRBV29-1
TGCAGCGTGCCGGGACTAGCGACAGATACGCAGTATTTT
CSVPGLATDTQYF